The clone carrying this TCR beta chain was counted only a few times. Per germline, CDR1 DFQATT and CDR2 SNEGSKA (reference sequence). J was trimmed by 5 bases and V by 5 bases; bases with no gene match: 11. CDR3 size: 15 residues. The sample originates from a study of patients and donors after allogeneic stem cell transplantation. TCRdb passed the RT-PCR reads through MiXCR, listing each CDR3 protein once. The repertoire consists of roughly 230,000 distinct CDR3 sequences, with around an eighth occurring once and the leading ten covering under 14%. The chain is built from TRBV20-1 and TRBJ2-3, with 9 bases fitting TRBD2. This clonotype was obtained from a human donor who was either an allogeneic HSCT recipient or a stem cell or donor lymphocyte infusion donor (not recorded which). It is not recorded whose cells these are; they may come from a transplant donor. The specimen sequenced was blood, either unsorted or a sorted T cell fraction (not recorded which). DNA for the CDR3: TGCAGTGCTCTAAATAGCGGGGGCCGGGGAGATACGCAGTATTTT. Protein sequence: CSALNSGGRGDTQYF.